Shown below are 9 T cell receptor beta chains from a single sample sequenced in a study of T-cell memory formation after mild COVID-19. Using its own MiXCR run on the 5' RACE reads, TCRdb lists one record per CDR3 protein. The table lists 95,000 to 110,000 distinct CDR3 sequences, 13% to 15% of them singletons, with approximately 43% in the top ten. Sequencing was done on a sample of PBMCs or a T cell subset sorted from them (not recorded which). These receptors originate from a man younger than 35 who had mild COVID-19 (a few samples of this study predate the infection). Cell type and time point are not known.

The chain has TRBV19 and TRBJ2-7; D perhaps matches TRBD1 (5 bases). The CDR3 contains 12 residues. V was clipped by 6 bases and J by 4 bases, with 10 bases between them. Germline CDR1 LNHDA, CDR2 SQIVND (reference sequence). CDR3 region: CASSMGRYEQYV. CDR3 in DNA: TGTGCCAGTAGCATGGGGCGGTACGAGCAGTACGTC.

This clonotype was found many times. The chain uses TRBV20-1 and TRBJ2-7; D gene uncertain. V was shortened by 0 bases and J by 3 bases, with 18 bases between the two germline ends. The CDR3 covers 16 residues. The germline V gene has CDR1 DFQATT and CDR2 SNEGSKA (reference sequence). The DNA for the CDR3 is TGCAGTGCTAGAGATGATTTGGAAGGGAAGGGCTACGAGCAGTACTTC. It yields the protein CSARDDLEGKGYEQYF.

V usage is TRBV7-9 and J usage is TRBJ1-2; the match to TRBD1 covers 9 bases. The CDR3 runs to 14 residues. The J segment lost 7 bases and the V segment lost 1 base, leaving 4 bases of the junction unmatched. Germline loops: CDR1 SEHNR, CDR2 FQNEAQ (reference sequence). CDR3 protein: CASSLGTGAVGYTF. Written as DNA, the CDR3 is TGTGCCAGCAGCTTAGGGACAGGGGCTGTTGGCTACACCTTC.

This clonotype showed up just a few times. The chain employs TRBV6-5 and TRBJ2-1; 8 bases map to TRBD2. CDR3 length: 14 amino acids. Germline values: CDR1 MNHEY, CDR2 SVGAGI. V dropped 4 bases and J dropped 4; count of bases not matched to a gene: 3. The CDR3 nucleotides are TGTGCCAGCAGTTGGTCTAGCGGGTACAATGAGCAGTTCTTC. Its translation: CASSWSSGYNEQFF.

Only a few counts were recorded for this clonotype. J is TRBJ1-2 and V is TRBV9, with D unclear. Deletions cut 4 bases from V and 8 bases from J, with 30 bases between. Germline V gene data show CDR1 as SGDLS and CDR2 as YYNGEE. This CDR3 contains 18 residues. This CDR3 is CASSPFQGEGRGLFGYTF. The DNA for the CDR3 is TGTGCCAGCAGCCCCTTTCAAGGTGAGGGTCGAGGGCTTTTCGGCTACACCTTC.

The chain combines TRBV7-3 with TRBJ2-1, with D possibly called TRBD1 or TRBD2 (6 bases each). The CDR3 totals 13 residues. V lost 7 bases, J lost 4 bases, and 11 bases lay in between. Germline V gene lookup returns CDR1 SGHTA and CDR2 FQGTGA. The CDR3 here is CASTLGGYNEQFF. For the CDR3, the DNA is TGTGCCAGCACCCTAGGGGGGTACAATGAGCAGTTCTTC. The entire variable domain, with the rest obtained from reference TRBV7-3 and TRBJ2-1, is as follows: GAGVSQTPSNKVTEKGKYVELRCDPISGHTALYWYRQSLGQGPEFLIYFQGTGAADDSGLPNDRFFAVRPEGSVSTLKIQRTERGDSAVYLCASTLGGYNEQFFGPGTRLTVL.

This clonotype appeared many times. The V gene is TRBV27, the J gene TRBJ1-5; D might be TRBD1 (5 bases). Trimming took off 6 bases at V and 7 bases at J, with 16 bases between the two ends. The CDR3 extends over 14 amino acids. Per the germline V gene, CDR1 is MNHEY and CDR2 is SMNVEV (reference sequence). CDR3 residues: CASSHGQMGQPQHF. DNA of the CDR3: TGTGCCAGCAGCCACGGACAAATGGGCCAGCCCCAGCATTTT.

CDR3 nucleotides: TGTGCCAGCAGCCCAGGGAGGGGGATCGGAGAGACCCAGTACTTC. It specifies CASSPGRGIGETQYF. The rearrangement uses TRBV5-4 and TRBJ2-5, with D perhaps matching TRBD2 (7 bases). There are 15 residues in the CDR3. V was clipped by 4 bases and J by 4 bases, with 17 bases between them. Germline V lookup: CDR1 SGHNT, CDR2 YYREEE (reference sequence).

This clonotype was seen more than once but under ten times. For the CDR3, the DNA is TGCGCCAGCAGGACAGTCCCTGGCCCGCGCGGCGAGCAGTACGTC. Encoded protein: CASRTVPGPRGEQYV. The V and J genes are TRBV5-1 and TRBJ2-7, with D perhaps TRBD1 (5 bases). The V gene's germline CDR1 is SGHRS and CDR2 YFSETQ. CDR3 size: 15 residues. Trimming pared 5 bases from V and 6 bases from J, leaving 21 bases between.